This T cell receptor (beta chain) was identified in a study of shared T cell receptors in the human thymus. Method: immunoSEQ multiplex PCR; TCRdb's copy keeps in-frame clones and lacks some. The profile shows roughly 710,000 clones, 70% to 90% of them singletons. V was trimmed by 6 bases and J by 6 bases, leaving 20 bases between them. Germline V CDR1 and CDR2: MDHEN, SYDVKM. This CDR3 has 15 residues. The same data also went into a second study, on human thymus T cells. From that study: Congenital heart defects were the reason for the corrective surgery that the donors, healthy Finnish infants, were having. Thymic TCR repertoires of unrelated people reportedly overlapped highly.

The origin of this receptor is a girl younger than two with a congenital heart defect. Sequencing input: thymocytes. The chain uses TRBV28 and TRBJ2-5; D is possibly TRBD1 (6 bases). In DNA, the CDR3 is TGTGCCAGCAGCTTTCTTCAAACAGGGACGAAGACCCAGTACTTC. Encoded protein: CASSFLQTGTKTQYF.